What follows are 18 T cell receptor beta chains derived from one specimen sequenced in a study of spatial heterogeneity in lung cancer. Time point: sample taken at primary tumor resection. Using its own MiXCR run on the 5' RACE reads, TCRdb lists one record per CDR3 protein. Of about 40,000 distinct CDR3 sequences listed, less than 6.5% are singletons. The sequenced sample was PBMCs, obtained at surgery. These receptors all come from a female donor with early-stage non-small cell lung cancer.

This clonotype showed up many times. The genes are TRBV5-4 and TRBJ2-3, with D perhaps matching TRBD1 or TRBD2 (5 bases each). Trimming took off 4 bases at V and 0 bases at J, with 15 bases between the two ends. The germline gives CDR1 SGHNT, CDR2 YYREEE (reference sequence). This CDR3 is built from 16 residues. CDR3 loop: CASSAKRGFSTDTQYF. CDR3 coding DNA: TGTGCCAGCAGCGCAAAGAGGGGTTTTAGCACAGATACGCAGTATTTT.

The sample holds a few counts of this clonotype. The genes are TRBV6-1 and TRBJ1-6; TRBD1 matches 8 bases. CDR1 and CDR2 from the germline V gene are MNHNS and SASEGT. J lost 9 bases, V lost 8 bases, and 6 bases had no gene match. The CDR3 length is 13 residues. As DNA, the CDR3 is TGTGCCAGCTCCGACAGGGGAAGTTCACCCCTCCACTTT. Translating it yields CASSDRGSSPLHF.

V and J are TRBV6-6 and TRBJ1-4; maybe TRBD1 (5 bases). Per the germline V gene, CDR1 is MNHNY and CDR2 is SVGAGI (reference sequence). CDR3 length equals 16 residues. V lost 6 bases, J lost 0 bases, and 14 bases lay in between. CDR3 in DNA: TGTGCCAGCAGCCGCTGGGGGGTTACAACTAATGAAAAACTGTTTTTT. It is translated as CASSRWGVTTNEKLFF.

There are many counts of this clonotype. The V and J genes are TRBV20-1 and TRBJ2-7, with D possibly TRBD2 on 5 matching bases. The CDR3 is 14 residues long. Trimming removed 0 bases from V and 2 bases from J, with 11 bases in between. The germline V gene has CDR1 DFQATT and CDR2 SNEGSKA (reference sequence). CDR3 nucleotide sequence: TGCAGTGCTAGAGATTTTGGAGGACCCTACGAGCAGTACTTC. This sequence encodes CSARDFGGPYEQYF.

This clonotype was observed at least ten times. The gene calls are TRBV5-1 and TRBJ2-1; D might be TRBD1 (6 bases). Germline CDR1 reads SGHRS; CDR2 reads YFSETQ. The CDR3 extends over 14 amino acids. V was shortened by 0 bases and J by 10 bases, with 14 bases between the two germline ends. DNA of the CDR3: TGCGCCAGCAGCTTGGGGCAGGGGTTAGAAGAGCAGTTCTTC. Translating gives CASSLGQGLEEQFF.

There are many counts of this clonotype. V and J are TRBV6-2 or TRBV6-3 and TRBJ1-2; 9 nucleotides align to TRBD1. The CDR3 covers 13 residues. CDR1 MNHEY and CDR2 SVGEGT come from the germline V gene. V gave up 5 bases and J gave up 6 bases; unmatched junction bases: 4. CDR3 coding DNA: TGTGCCAGCAGTCACGGACAGGGGAATGGCTACACCTTC. Protein product: CASSHGQGNGYTF.

This clonotype was seen ten or more times. This chain uses TRBV25-1 with TRBJ2-7, with TRBD1 matching 7 bases. The CDR3 runs 14 residues. CDR1 and CDR2 (germline): MGHDK, SYGVNS. Unmatched junction bases numbered 4, after V lost 0 bases and J lost 5 bases. CDR3 residues: CASSEYGTAHEQYF. As DNA, the CDR3 is TGTGCCAGCAGTGAATACGGGACAGCCCACGAGCAGTACTTC.

This clonotype has ten or more counts. The chain joins TRBV7-2 to TRBJ2-7; D may be TRBD1 (6 bases). The CDR3 extends over 16 amino acids. The V end lost 0 bases, the J end lost 1 base, and 13 bases lay between the germline ends. Per germline, CDR1 SGHTA and CDR2 FQGNSA. CDR3 protein: CASSLAGGTLSYEQYF. In DNA form, the CDR3 reads TGTGCCAGCAGCTTAGCAGGTGGGACATTGTCCTACGAGCAGTACTTC.

This clonotype was observed many times. The chain joins TRBV7-3 to TRBJ1-1; D is unresolved. The germline V gene has CDR1 SGHTA and CDR2 FQGTGA. The CDR3 covers 14 residues. V shed 7 bases and J shed 0 bases, with 12 bases lying between them. The CDR3 DNA reads TGTGCCAGCATCGAAGACGGATTGAACACTGAAGCTTTCTTT. Translation gives CASIEDGLNTEAFF.

This clonotype was seen repeatedly, ten times or more. This chain connects TRBV20-1 to TRBJ1-2, with TRBD1 as a possible D gene (6 bases). CDR3 length equals 14 residues. Germline V gene sequence: CDR1 DFQATT, CDR2 SNEGSKA (reference sequence). V was cut by 3 bases and J by 7 bases, with 18 bases left in between. The CDR3 DNA reads as TGCAGTGCTAGGACGGTGGGCAGGGGAATTGGCTACACCTTC. This codes for CSARTVGRGIGYTF.

The chain carries TRBV6-2 or TRBV6-3 and TRBJ1-1, with D tentatively TRBD1 (6 bases). The germline V gene has CDR1 MNHEY and CDR2 SVGEGT. The CDR3 has 14 residues. Trimming cost V 4 bases and J 3 bases, with 12 bases left between them. This CDR3 is CASSLTPGDTEAFF. The CDR3 DNA sequence: TGTGCCAGCAGTTTGACACCAGGGGACACTGAAGCTTTCTTT.

This clonotype was observed a handful of times. The chain uses TRBV5-1 and TRBJ2-2; the D call may be TRBD1 or TRBD2 (5 bases each). The CDR3 contains 13 residues. Per germline, CDR1 SGHRS and CDR2 YFSETQ. The V and J ends lost 6 bases and 7 bases respectively, with 13 bases between them. In DNA, the CDR3 is TGCGCCAGCACCCCTGGGGGAGTCGGGGAGCTGTTTTTT. This encodes CASTPGGVGELFF.

With respect to this clonotype: A much bigger clone sits one base away, suggesting this may be a read error. The V call is TRBV30, the J call TRBJ2-3, with D possibly matching TRBD2 (5 bases). The CDR3 is made up of 15 amino acids. From germline, CDR1 is GTSNPN and CDR2 SVGIG (reference sequence). The CDR3 sequence is CARSGGLGSRDTQYF. CDR3 DNA: TGTGCCAGGAGCGGTGGACTGGGCTCAAGGGATACGCAGTATTTT.

In its sample, this clonotype was seen a few times. The rearrangement joins TRBV7-2 to TRBJ2-5; 8 nucleotides align to TRBD2. V dropped 5 bases and J dropped 5; count of bases not matched to a gene: 10. The CDR3 spans 15 residues. In germline, CDR1 is SGHTA, CDR2 FQGNSA. CDR3 DNA: TGTGCCAGCAGCGAGCTGGCGGGGGGTGGGGAGACCCAGTACTTC. It is translated as CASSELAGGGETQYF. Variable domain in full (rest from reference TRBV7-2 and TRBJ2-5): GAGVSQSPSNKVTEKGKDVELRCDPISGHTALYWYRQSLGQGLEFLIYFQGNSAPDKSGLPSDRFSAERTGGSVSTLTIQRTQQEDSAVYLCASSELAGGGETQYFGPGTRLLVL.

The sample holds many counts of this clonotype. The J gene is TRBJ1-5, the V gene TRBV29-1; a weak D match, TRBD1 (6 bases). The CDR3 has 14 residues. V lost 5 bases to trimming and J lost 0 bases, with 11 bases between them. CDR1 and CDR2 from the germline V gene are SQVTM and ANQGSEA. CDR3 protein: CSVSGGLSNQPQHF. The CDR3 coding sequence is TGCAGCGTTTCCGGGGGGCTTAGCAATCAGCCCCAGCATTTT. Variable domain in full (rest from reference TRBV29-1 and TRBJ1-5): SAVISQKPSRDICQRGTSLTIQCQVDSQVTMMFWYRQQPGQSLTLIATANQGSEATYESGFVIDKFPISRPNLTFSTLTVSNMSPEDSSIYLCSVSGGLSNQPQHFGDGTRLSIL.

This clonotype was counted many times. The chain couples TRBV20-1 to TRBJ1-4; TRBD1 matches at 7 bases. This CDR3 region has 15 residues. V gave up 4 bases and J gave up 0 bases; unmatched junction bases: 5. Germline V CDR1 and CDR2: DFQATT, SNEGSKA (reference sequence). The CDR3 reads CSATRDSATNEKLFF. DNA of the CDR3: TGCAGTGCTACGCGGGACAGTGCAACTAATGAAAAACTGTTTTTT.

There are a few counts of this clonotype. The V call is TRBV10-3, the J call TRBJ1-1; TRBD1 matches at 8 bases. The CDR3 totals 13 residues. V lost 6 bases and J lost 4; bases outside the gene matches: 4. The V gene's germline CDR1 is ENHRY and CDR2 SYGVKD. The CDR3 coding sequence is TGTGCCATCAGCCAACAGGGGGGCACTGAAGCTTTCTTT. Protein: CAISQQGGTEAFF.

The chain carries TRBV27 and TRBJ1-2; 7 nucleotides match TRBD1. Germline V gene lookup returns CDR1 MNHEY and CDR2 SMNVEV (reference sequence). V was clipped by 5 bases and J by 3 bases; unmatched bases: 6. The CDR3 totals 14 residues. CDR3 bases: TGTGCCAGCAGTCTCGTGGGGACAGACTATGGCTACACCTTC. It encodes CASSLVGTDYGYTF.